Following are 25 T cell receptor beta chains from one sample sequenced in a study of cytomegalovirus exposure and HLA in healthy donors. Use of 60 Vbeta and 13 Jbeta primers characterized the PCR. Repertoires were generated with immunoSEQ multiplex PCR, while TCRdb's copy carries only in-frame clones and drops some. Among about 190,000 clones listed, 75% to 80% were seen once. Sequencing input: PBMCs. The receptors here all came from a woman aged 25 to 39 in good health and CMV-seropositive.

This clone appeared a few times. The rearrangement links TRBV10-2 to TRBJ2-5; D is uncertain. The CDR3 length is 13 residues. V lost 7 bases, J lost 4 bases, and 13 bases lay in between. Germline lookup yields CDR1 WSHSY and CDR2 SAAADI. The CDR3 spells CASIRSARETQYF. For the CDR3, the DNA is TGCGCCAGCATCCGCAGTGCTAGAGAGACCCAGTACTTC.

The chain's CDR3 is CASSLSDNPADTQYF. CDR3 nucleotides: TGTGCCAGCAGCTTGAGTGACAACCCTGCAGATACGCAGTATTTT. The V call is TRBV5-6, the J call TRBJ2-3; D is ambiguous. V was trimmed by 1 base and J by 4 bases, leaving 13 bases between them. The CDR3 runs to 15 residues. Germline V gene data show CDR1 as SGHDT and CDR2 as YYEEEE.

This rearrangement joins TRBV5-4 to TRBJ1-2; D might be TRBD1 (6 bases). CDR1 SGHNT and CDR2 YYREEE come from the germline V gene (reference sequence). V lost 4 bases and J lost 7, with 23 bases in between. The CDR3 covers 16 residues. The CDR3 DNA reads TGTGCCAGCAGCCGTGGGGGCTCCTCGAATAGGAGTGGCTACACCTTC. This gives the protein CASSRGGSSNRSGYTF.

The gene calls are TRBV6-5 and TRBJ1-1; D remains unclear. The CDR3 has 12 residues. Germline V gives CDR1 MNHEY, CDR2 SVGAGI. V lost 4 bases and J 5 bases, leaving 8 bases between the germline ends. CDR3 loop: CASSWRGTEAFF. The CDR3 nucleotides are TGTGCCAGCAGTTGGAGAGGAACTGAAGCTTTCTTT.

The chain carries TRBV6-6 and TRBJ1-2; D remains unclear. This CDR3 has 15 residues. Trimming shortened V by 5 bases and J by 6 bases, and 19 bases separated the two germline ends. Germline V gene lookup returns CDR1 MNHNY and CDR2 SVGAGI (reference sequence). CDR3 residues: CASSPPAYGLNGYTF. The CDR3, as DNA: TGTGCCAGCAGTCCACCTGCCTACGGTTTGAATGGCTACACCTTC.

This rearrangement joins TRBV7-2 to TRBJ1-1, with TRBD1 as a possible D gene (6 bases). CDR1 and CDR2 from the germline V gene are SGHTA and FQGNSA. Trimming removed 3 bases from V and 6 bases from J, with 20 bases in between. This CDR3 comprises 16 residues. As DNA, the CDR3 is TGTGCCAGCAGCTTTAGCGCACAGGGTATTATAGCTGAAGCTTTCTTT. Translated: CASSFSAQGIIAEAFF.

The chain carries TRBV10-3 and TRBJ2-1; TRBD2 might be the D (7 bases). Germline assignment: CDR1 ENHRY and CDR2 SYGVKD. This CDR3 is built from 17 residues. Trimming cost V 0 bases and J 6 bases, with 18 bases left between them. The DNA of the CDR3 is TGTGCCATCAGTGAGTCTGGAGCGGGACAATCGAGCAATGAGCAGTTCTTC. This gives the protein CAISESGAGQSSNEQFF.

The rearrangement uses TRBV25-1 and TRBJ1-1; 8 bases match TRBD1. After removal of 4 bases from V and 8 bases from J, the junction contained 6 bases not matched to a gene. Germline CDR1 and CDR2: MGHDK and SYGVNS. This CDR3 has 13 amino acids. The CDR3 reads CASSATGEDEAFF. CDR3 DNA sequence: TGTGCCAGCAGTGCGACAGGGGAAGACGAAGCTTTCTTT.

This clone appeared a few times. The chain links TRBV4-3 to TRBJ2-3, with 10 bases that match TRBD2. This CDR3 contains 16 residues. The ends lost 1 base at V and 5 bases at J; junction bases unmatched: 6. From germline, CDR1 is LGHNA and CDR2 YSLEER. The CDR3 loop reads CASSQALAGAGDTQYF. In DNA form, the CDR3 reads TGCGCCAGCAGCCAAGCCCTAGCGGGGGCGGGAGATACGCAGTATTTT.

This chain connects TRBV2 to TRBJ1-2; a possible D gene is TRBD1 (6 bases). CDR1 is SNHLY and CDR2 is FYNNEI in the germline V gene. Trimming removed 4 bases from V and 5 bases from J, with 14 bases in between. CDR3 size: 14 residues. The CDR3 sequence is CASSGRGRSYGYTF. The DNA for the CDR3 is TGTGCCAGCAGTGGGCGGGGGCGCAGTTATGGCTACACCTTC.

CDR3 sequence: CASSISGLAGDNEQFF. For the CDR3, the DNA is TGTGCCAGTAGTATCTCCGGACTAGCGGGGGACAATGAGCAGTTCTTC. The V gene is TRBV19, the J gene TRBJ2-1; 13 nucleotides match TRBD2. CDR1 and CDR2 (germline): LNHDA, SQIVND (reference sequence). Germline trimming cut 3 bases from V and 5 bases from J; bases unmatched to any gene: 4. CDR3 length equals 16 residues. The whole variable domain, remainder taken from reference TRBV19 and TRBJ2-1, is DGGITQSPKYLFRKEGQNVTLSCEQNLNHDAMYWYRQDPGQGLRLIYYSQIVNDFQKGDIAEGYSVSREKKESFPLTVTSAQKNPTAFYLCASSISGLAGDNEQFFGPGTRLTVL.

The CDR3 loop is CASSSTASYEQYF. Written as DNA, the CDR3 is TGTGCCAGCAGTTCGACAGCCTCCTACGAGCAGTACTTC. The chain combines TRBV6-5 with TRBJ2-7; TRBD1 might be the D (5 bases). Trimming took 4 bases from V and 0 from J, leaving 7 bases between them. CDR1 MNHEY and CDR2 SVGAGI come from the germline V gene. The CDR3 extends over 13 amino acids.

The chain recombines TRBV6-5 with TRBJ2-3; the match to TRBD2 covers 11 bases. The CDR3 totals 15 residues. V shed 8 bases and J 7 bases; nucleotides not matched to a gene: 11. Per the germline V gene, CDR1 is MNHEY and CDR2 is SVGAGI. CDR3 sequence: CASVSTSGDANTQYF. CDR3 DNA sequence: TGTGCCAGCGTATCGACTAGCGGGGACGCAAATACGCAGTATTTT.

The chain couples TRBV29-1 to TRBJ1-2; perhaps TRBD1 as D (6 bases). The germline V and J ends were trimmed by 5 bases and 4 bases, with 17 bases remaining between them. The CDR3 spans 14 residues. The germline CDR1 and CDR2 sequences are SQVTM and ANQGSEA. CDR3 protein: CSVTKQGTSYGYTF. The CDR3, as DNA: TGCAGCGTTACAAAACAGGGTACGTCCTATGGCTACACCTTC.

The chain uses TRBV7-2 and TRBJ2-3; D is possibly TRBD2 (6 bases). With 0 bases removed from V and 0 bases from J, the gap between germline ends came to 7 bases. The CDR3 has 15 residues. CDR1 SGHTA and CDR2 FQGNSA come from the germline V gene. CDR3: CASSLAGTSTDTQYF. The CDR3 DNA reads TGTGCCAGCAGCTTAGCCGGGACTAGCACAGATACGCAGTATTTT.

This clone was seen only a few times. The rearrangement uses TRBV9 and TRBJ2-4; D remains ambiguous. Germline V gene data show CDR1 as SGDLS and CDR2 as YYNGEE. Trimming removed 0 bases from V and 4 bases from J, with 14 bases in between. The CDR3 totals 16 residues. The DNA of the CDR3 is TGTGCCAGCAGCGTAGATTCGACTGTGTTTAAAAACATTCAGTACTTC. Its protein is CASSVDSTVFKNIQYF.

This clone has more than one count but fewer than ten. This chain uses TRBV6-6 with TRBJ2-7; D call uncertain. The CDR3 length is 12 residues. Germline V gene sequence: CDR1 MNHNY, CDR2 SVGAGI (reference sequence). Trimming took off 2 bases at V and 2 bases at J, with 4 bases between the two ends. The CDR3 DNA is TGTGCCAGCAGTTACATAGCCTACGAGCAGTACTTC. Its translation is CASSYIAYEQYF.

The chain links TRBV7-2 to TRBJ1-2, with D possibly being TRBD1 (6 bases). CDR1 and CDR2 from the germline V gene are SGHTA and FQGNSA. This CDR3 has 13 amino acids. Trimming removed 10 bases from V and 0 bases from J, with 12 bases in between. CDR3 residues: CATRAGANYGYTF. The CDR3 nucleotides read TGTGCCACCCGGGCAGGGGCTAACTATGGCTACACCTTC.

This sequence joins TRBV27 and TRBJ2-7; D unclear. The CDR3 extends over 15 amino acids. V lost 10 bases and J lost 5, with 24 bases in between. Germline V gives CDR1 MNHEY, CDR2 SMNVEV (reference sequence). The CDR3, as DNA: TGTGCCACCTCTAGGTTGTTGACCGGTGGTGACGAGCAGTACTTC. Residues: CATSRLLTGGDEQYF.

The rearrangement uses TRBV6-5 and TRBJ2-1; TRBD2 agrees at 7 bases. CDR1 and CDR2 (germline): MNHEY, SVGAGI. The CDR3 consists of 15 residues. Trimming took 1 base from V and 5 from J; bases not matched to a gene: 5. The CDR3: CASSYFGTTNNEQFF. The CDR3 DNA reads TGTGCCAGCAGTTACTTCGGGACTACCAACAATGAGCAGTTCTTC.

This rearrangement joins TRBV5-6 to TRBJ2-1; TRBD1 might be the D (5 bases). The CDR3 sequence is 13 residues long. Germline assignment: CDR1 SGHDT and CDR2 YYEEEE. V lost 2 bases and J 9 bases, leaving 12 bases between the germline ends. CDR3 sequence reads: CASSFAGFGEQFF. Here the CDR3 DNA reads TGTGCCAGCAGCTTTGCAGGGTTTGGTGAGCAGTTCTTC.

The sample holds one count of this clone. V and J are TRBV19 and TRBJ2-2; the match to TRBD2 covers 7 bases. Germline CDR1 is LNHDA and CDR2 is SQIVND (reference sequence). J was trimmed by 5 bases and V by 9 bases; bases with no gene match: 9. CDR3 size: 14 residues. The CDR3 nucleotides are TGTGCCAGCCAGAGGTGGGGGGGGACCGGGGAGCTGTTTTTT. It yields the protein CASQRWGGTGELFF.

The chain has TRBV27 and TRBJ1-3; D might be TRBD1 (5 bases). V was pared by 4 bases and J by 0 bases, with 13 bases between. The CDR3 totals 16 residues. The V gene's germline CDR1 is MNHEY and CDR2 SMNVEV (reference sequence). The CDR3 here is CASSSGGGFSGNTIYF. In DNA form, the CDR3 reads TGTGCCAGCAGTTCGGGGGGTGGGTTCTCTGGAAACACCATATATTTT.

The chain combines TRBV5-1 with TRBJ2-3; TRBD2 matches 7 bases. CDR1 is SGHRS, CDR2 YFSETQ, per germline. This CDR3 region has 17 residues. The ends lost 0 bases at V and 5 bases at J; junction bases unmatched: 12. The CDR3: CASSLASSGRLGDTQYF. The CDR3, as DNA: TGCGCCAGCAGCTTGGCGTCTAGCGGACGTCTAGGAGATACGCAGTATTTT.

This chain joins TRBV27 and TRBJ1-2, with TRBD1 as a possible D gene (5 bases). CDR3 length: 11 residues. Germline CDR1 reads MNHEY; CDR2 reads SMNVEV (reference sequence). The V end was cut by 8 bases, the J end by 7 bases, with 11 bases between. The CDR3 region has the DNA TGTGCCAGCGGGGACTCCGGTGGCTACACCTTC. Protein: CASGDSGGYTF.